Following are 28 T cell receptor beta chains from one sample sequenced in a study of post-analysis software for immune sequencing data. Whole-study results and caveats: Comparison of patients with controls showed five TRBV segments more frequent in patients, TRBV5-6, TRBV5-1 and TRBV20-1 among them.

Unique molecular identifiers tagged the TCR beta cDNA libraries. One entry per CDR3 protein, called by TCRdb with MiXCR from the PCR reads. Among more than 350,000 distinct CDR3 sequences listed, approximately 42% were seen once. For these receptors, no antigen is known. The sample comprised blood. The receptor source for this set is a girl aged 2-10 years with multiple sclerosis.

The chain carries TRBV6-5 and TRBJ1-1; weak D call: TRBD1 (6 bases). V was trimmed by 5 bases and J by 4 bases, leaving 11 bases between them. The germline V gene encodes CDR1 MNHEY and CDR2 SVGAGI. The CDR3 length is 13 residues. This CDR3 is CASSIQGPTEAFF. The CDR3 nucleotides read TGTGCCAGCAGTATCCAGGGGCCCACTGAAGCTTTCTTT.

This clonotype was counted between two and nine times. The chain combines TRBV13 with TRBJ2-2; D unclear. The germline gives CDR1 PRHDT, CDR2 FYEKMQ (reference sequence). Trimming left V 1 base short and J 9 bases short, with 6 bases between. The CDR3 is 12 residues long. The CDR3 DNA is TGTGCCAGCAGCTTAGCGGCTAGGGAGCTGTTTTTT. It translates to CASSLAARELFF.

A few counts support this clonotype. V usage is TRBV12-3 or TRBV12-4 and J usage is TRBJ2-5, with 12 positions matching TRBD2. Trimming took 3 bases from V and 7 from J; bases not matched to a gene: 12. The CDR3 runs to 17 residues. The CDR3: CASSFRGLAGAKGTQYF. The CDR3 coding sequence is TGTGCCAGCAGTTTCCGGGGACTAGCGGGCGCTAAAGGGACCCAGTACTTC.

J is TRBJ2-1 and V is TRBV7-2, with D maybe TRBD1 (7 bases). The length of the CDR3 is 14 residues. The germline V gene encodes CDR1 SGHTA and CDR2 FQGNSA. Trimming removed 5 bases at V and 3 bases at J, with 11 bases between. Written as DNA, the CDR3 is TGTGCCAGCAGCAGACAGGGAGGCTACAATGAGCAGTTCTTC. This codes for CASSRQGGYNEQFF.

The chain couples TRBV7-2 to TRBJ2-3, with D maybe TRBD2 (5 bases). Trimming pared 1 base from V and 10 bases from J, leaving 15 bases between. The CDR3 consists of 14 residues. Per the germline V gene, CDR1 is SGHTA and CDR2 is FQGNSA. CDR3: CASSLVPSVEAQYF. The DNA for the CDR3 is TGTGCCAGCAGCTTAGTTCCTAGTGTGGAGGCGCAGTATTTT.

This chain joins TRBV4-1 and TRBJ2-4, with D possibly TRBD2 on 6 matching bases. This CDR3 region has 15 residues. With 1 base removed from V and 6 bases from J, the gap between germline ends came to 13 bases. Germline CDR1 reads MGHRA; CDR2 reads YSYEKL. The CDR3 protein is CASSQGAGRRNIQYF. Here the CDR3 DNA reads TGCGCCAGCAGCCAAGGGGCAGGGAGGAGAAACATTCAGTACTTC.

The chain carries TRBV18 and TRBJ2-1; TRBD2 matches at 10 bases. V trimming: 1 base; J trimming: 5 bases; junction bases outside the gene matches: 5. Germline CDR1 and CDR2: KGHSH and LQKENI. This CDR3 spans 16 amino acids. The CDR3 DNA sequence: TGTGCCAGCTCACCACGGACTAGCGGTCGTCACAATGAGCAGTTCTTC. As protein: CASSPRTSGRHNEQFF.

A few counts support this clonotype. This chain connects TRBV29-1 to TRBJ2-5; 9 nucleotides agree with TRBD2. After removal of 6 bases from V and 3 bases from J, the junction contained 5 bases not matched to a gene. Germline CDR1 reads SQVTM; CDR2 reads ANQGSEA. The CDR3 spans 13 residues. The CDR3 here is CSVAGLAKETQYF. The CDR3 coding sequence is TGCAGCGTCGCAGGACTAGCGAAAGAGACCCAGTACTTC. Full variable domain (rest looked up from reference TRBV29-1 and TRBJ2-5): SAVISQKPSRDICQRGTSLTIQCQVDSQVTMMFWYRQQPGQSLTLIATANQGSEATYESGFVIDKFPISRPNLTFSTLTVSNMSPEDSSIYLCSVAGLAKETQYFGPGTRLLVL.

This clonotype was detected a few times. Compared with germline, one end of the junction differs, possibly owing to a read error. V is TRBV2 and J is TRBJ1-2; 7 nucleotides agree with TRBD1. The CDR3 contains 14 residues. Germline CDR1 reads SNHLY; CDR2 reads FYNNEI. The CDR3 loop reads CANSVEQGLDGYTF. The CDR3 coding sequence is TGTGCCAACAGTGTTGAACAGGGGTTGGATGGCTACACCTTC. The full variable domain, in which reference TRBV2 and TRBJ1-2 provide the parts outside the CDR3, is EPEVTQTPSHQVTQMGQEVILRCVPISNHLYFYWYRQILGQKVEFLVSFYNNEISEKSEIFDDQFSVERPDGSNFTLKIRSTKLEDSAMYFCANSVEQGLDGYTFGSGTRLTVV.

This clonotype was counted only a few times. The V call is TRBV29-1, the J call TRBJ2-1; D call uncertain. The CDR3 covers 15 residues. Germline V CDR1 and CDR2: SQVTM, ANQGSEA. The V gene lost 5 bases and the J gene lost 1 base, with 15 bases spanning the gap. The CDR3 DNA is TGCAGCGTTCTTCCGGCGGTACTATCCTACAATGAGCAGTTCTTC. This translates into CSVLPAVLSYNEQFF.

This clonotype was counted between two and nine times. This sequence joins TRBV29-1 and TRBJ2-5, with 9 bases lining up with TRBD1. This CDR3 is built from 15 residues. The junction had 11 bases not matched to a gene; V was cut back by 5 bases and J by 4 bases. CDR1 SQVTM and CDR2 ANQGSEA come from the germline V gene. For the CDR3, the DNA is TGCAGCGTTTCGTCCGGGACAGGGTGGGGAGAGACCCAGTACTTC. This translates into CSVSSGTGWGETQYF.

The chain is built from TRBV18 and TRBJ2-7; D unclear. The V end lost 4 bases, the J end lost 7 bases, and 11 bases lay between the germline ends. CDR1 and CDR2 from the germline V gene are KGHSH and LQKENI. The CDR3 spans 12 residues. The CDR3 region has the DNA TGTGCCAGCTCACAAAGTGGGAAGGAGCAGTACTTC. The encoded protein is CASSQSGKEQYF.

Notes on this clonotype: A much larger clone lies one base from this, so it may be a read error. This chain uses TRBV20-1 with TRBJ1-6, with 9 bases that match TRBD1. The V gene's germline CDR1 is DFQATT and CDR2 SNEGSKA (reference sequence). This CDR3 comprises 14 residues. The CDR3 sequence: CSAVPGQGLSPPHF. In DNA, the CDR3 is TGCAGTGCTGTCCCGGGACAGGGCCTTTCACCCCCCCACTTT.

The sample holds a few counts of this clonotype. This sequence joins TRBV6-5 and TRBJ2-7; 7 bases line up with TRBD1. CDR3 size: 16 residues. J lost 1 base, V lost 3 bases, and 9 bases had no gene match. Germline values: CDR1 MNHEY, CDR2 SVGAGI. The CDR3 bases are TGTGCCAGCAGTTATTGGGCAACGGGACAGTCCTACGAGCAGTACTTC. This codes for CASSYWATGQSYEQYF.

The chain links TRBV12-3 or TRBV12-4 to TRBJ1-2; 9 bases match TRBD1. V lost 10 bases to trimming and J lost 4 bases; unmatched junction nucleotides: 10. This CDR3 is built from 14 residues. CDR3 residues: CAIKIKDRGYGYTF. The DNA of the CDR3 is TGTGCCATCAAGATAAAGGACAGGGGCTATGGCTACACCTTC.

This clonotype was seen just once. V usage is TRBV6-4 and J usage is TRBJ2-1; 7 bases line up with TRBD2. Trimming took 9 bases from V and 0 from J; bases not matched to a gene: 5. The CDR3 length is 14 residues. The germline gives CDR1 MRHNA, CDR2 SNTAGT. The CDR3 loop reads CARTTSDSYNEQFF. The CDR3 bases are TGTGCCAGAACTACTAGCGACTCCTACAATGAGCAGTTCTTC.

The J gene is TRBJ2-7, the V gene TRBV29-1; the match to TRBD2 covers 7 bases. CDR1 and CDR2 from the germline V gene are SQVTM and ANQGSEA. V lost 4 bases, J lost 3 bases, and 3 bases stayed unmatched. There are 12 residues in the CDR3. CDR3: CSVGDYRYEQYF. The CDR3 DNA reads TGCAGCGTTGGGGACTACCGCTACGAGCAGTACTTC.

This rearrangement joins TRBV7-2 to TRBJ1-2; D is perhaps TRBD1 (5 bases). V lost 2 bases to trimming and J lost 0 bases, with 10 bases between them. Germline CDR1 is SGHTA and CDR2 is FQGNSA. The CDR3 covers 15 residues. As DNA, the CDR3 is TGTGCCAGCAGCTTAAAGGGGAGGCCTAACTATGGCTACACCTTC. This translates into CASSLKGRPNYGYTF.

The J gene is TRBJ1-5, the V gene TRBV20-1; the D is unclear. This CDR3 is 13 amino acids long. Looked up from germline, CDR1 is DFQATT and CDR2 is SNEGSKA (reference sequence). V lost 3 bases and J 8 bases, leaving 14 bases between the germline ends. CDR3 sequence reads: CSASSPPSKPQHF. Here the CDR3 DNA reads TGCAGTGCTAGTTCTCCCCCTTCGAAGCCCCAGCATTTT.

The chain is built from TRBV5-1 and TRBJ1-2; TRBD1 matches at 7 bases. Germline V lookup: CDR1 SGHRS, CDR2 YFSETQ. Trimming at V came to 5 bases and at J to 4 bases, leaving 8 bases not matched to a gene. This CDR3 comprises 14 residues. The DNA of the CDR3 is TGCGCCAGCAGAGAAGGGGGCGCTATCTATGGCTACACCTTC. It yields the protein CASREGGAIYGYTF.

The chain employs TRBV28 and TRBJ2-7; D not resolved. Germline V gene sequence: CDR1 MDHEN, CDR2 SYDVKM. V shed 10 bases and J shed 3 bases, with 16 bases lying between them. This CDR3 comprises 13 residues. This chain's CDR3 is CATTAVQNYEQYF. CDR3 nucleotide sequence: TGTGCCACCACGGCAGTACAGAACTACGAGCAGTACTTC.

This clonotype was seen only a few times. The CDR3 here is CASSLYKGTGKREQYF. CDR3 nucleotide sequence: TGTGCCAGCAGCTTATACAAAGGGACAGGGAAGCGCGAGCAGTACTTC. The V and J genes are TRBV5-8 and TRBJ2-7; 9 positions agree with TRBD1. V lost 2 bases, J lost 6 bases, and 12 bases stayed unmatched. Germline values: CDR1 SGHTS, CDR2 YDEGEE. The CDR3 totals 16 residues. Full variable domain (missing parts from reference TRBV5-8 and TRBJ2-7): EAGVTQSPTHLIKTRGQQATLRCSPISGHTSVYWYQQALGLGLQFLLWYDEGEERNRGNFPPRFSGRQFPNYSSELNVNALELEDSALYLCASSLYKGTGKREQYFGPGTRLTVT.

V is TRBV6-5 and J is TRBJ1-2; possible D gene TRBD1, 6 bases. From germline, CDR1 is MNHEY and CDR2 SVGAGI. This CDR3 is 14 amino acids long. Trimming cost V 5 bases and J 4 bases, with 14 bases left between them. This CDR3 is CASSARDRIYGYTF. CDR3 DNA sequence: TGTGCCAGCAGTGCCCGAGACAGGATCTATGGCTACACCTTC.

The V call is TRBV20-1, the J call TRBJ2-3, with D possibly matching TRBD2 (6 bases). Trimming shortened V by 5 bases and J by 0 bases, and 15 bases separated the two germline ends. The CDR3 has 15 amino acids. Looked up from germline, CDR1 is DFQATT and CDR2 is SNEGSKA (reference sequence). The CDR3 reads CSASRGGMSTDTQYF. The CDR3 nucleotides read TGCAGTGCTTCCCGTGGGGGGATGAGCACAGATACGCAGTATTTT.

The table lists this clonotype with a few counts. This sequence joins TRBV20-1 and TRBJ1-2, with unresolved D. From germline, CDR1 is DFQATT and CDR2 SNEGSKA (reference sequence). This CDR3 region has 12 residues. V was cut by 6 bases and J by 7 bases, with 15 bases left in between. The CDR3 region has the DNA TGCAGTGCCCGACGGAGGGCGAGTGGCTACACCTTC. This sequence encodes CSARRRASGYTF.

This clonotype was recorded only once. J is TRBJ2-7 and V is TRBV7-3; a possible D gene is TRBD1 (6 bases). The CDR3 length is 15 residues. Germline V gene sequence: CDR1 SGHTA, CDR2 FQGTGA. V lost 1 base, J lost 5 bases, and 15 bases lay in between. This CDR3 reads CASSLSGTHLDEQYF. The CDR3 bases are TGTGCCAGCAGCTTAAGTGGGACACACTTGGACGAGCAGTACTTC.

This chain uses TRBV15 with TRBJ1-2, with 10 bases lining up with TRBD1. Germline V gene sequence: CDR1 LNHNV, CDR2 YYDKDF (reference sequence). The CDR3 is 15 amino acids. Trimming cost V 0 bases and J 4 bases; bases outside gene matches: 2. The CDR3 bases are TGTGCCACCAGCAGAGAACGGGACAGGGGCTATGGCTACACCTTC. Amino acids: CATSRERDRGYGYTF.

A few counts support this clonotype. The rearrangement uses TRBV11-2 and TRBJ2-1, with D perhaps being TRBD1 or TRBD2 (5 bases each). The germline V gene encodes CDR1 SGHAT and CDR2 FQNNGV. This CDR3 has 14 residues. V lost 6 bases, J lost 6 bases, and 15 bases lay in between. This CDR3 reads CASSRDPLVNEQFF. In nucleotides, the CDR3 is TGTGCCAGCAGTCGGGACCCGTTGGTCAATGAGCAGTTCTTC.